This T cell receptor beta chain was profiled in a study of cytomegalovirus exposure and HLA in healthy donors. Both 60 Vbeta primers and 13 Jbeta primers went into the PCR. The method was immunoSEQ multiplex PCR; TCRdb's version includes in-frame clones alone and lacks a portion of them. The sample yields about 120,000 clones, 77% seen once. The CDR3 is made up of 17 amino acids. Trimming cost V 5 bases and J 4 bases; bases outside gene matches: 11. Germline V CDR1 and CDR2: SGHAT, FQNNGV. The rearrangement joins TRBV11-2 to TRBJ2-3; 11 nucleotides line up with TRBD2. This clonotype was sampled from a human donor in good health. Material: PBMCs. CDR3 residues: CASSRPRLAGQADTQYF. CDR3 bases: TGTGCCAGCAGCCGCCCTCGACTAGCGGGACAGGCAGATACGCAGTATTTT. The full variable domain, its missing parts supplied by reference TRBV11-2 and TRBJ2-3, is EAGVAQSPRYKIIEKRQSVAFWCNPISGHATLYWYQQILGQGPKLLIQFQNNGVVDDSQLPKDRFSAERLKGVDSTLKIQPAKLEDSAVYLCASSRPRLAGQADTQYFGPGTRLTVL.